This entry lists 7 T cell receptor beta chains sequenced from one sample in a study of T-cell reconstitution after alpha-beta-depleted transplantation in children listed by TCRdb under 2016. The library relied on PCR. TCRdb lists the instrument as Illumina HiSeq 2500. TCR library preparation used molecular barcoding, with unique molecular identifiers applied to normalize quantification of the TCRbeta repertoire. TCRdb redid the processing of the public reads, applying fastp at Q25 and MiXCR, and retained in-frame beta chains. Each record represents a unique CDR3 protein, reported with the most common genes and DNA among its rows. The sample records hundreds of thousands of distinct CDR3 sequences, around an eighth of which are singletons. The ten largest clones take up about 6% of the sample. Sequencing used PBMCs from the stem cell graft donor, obtained from the stem cell graft. The receptors derive from a human donor who donated a stem cell graft to a child with combined immunodeficiency.

The V call is TRBV29-1, the J call TRBJ1-1, with 8 bases that match TRBD1. The CDR3 consists of 14 residues. Germline CDR1 SQVTM, CDR2 ANQGSEA. V shed 5 bases and J 2 bases; nucleotides not matched to a gene: 7. The DNA for the CDR3 is TGCAGCGTTCTGACAGGGGATAAAAACACTGAAGCTTTCTTT. Translating it yields CSVLTGDKNTEAFF.

This clonotype was detected a few times. CDR3 coding DNA: TGTGCCAGCAGCTTAGGGGACAGGGGAGACGAGCAGTACTTC. Protein sequence: CASSLGDRGDEQYF. V gene TRBV7-2 combines with J gene TRBJ2-7; 10 bases match TRBD1. Germline assignment: CDR1 SGHTA and CDR2 FQGNSA. After removal of 1 base from V and 5 bases from J, the junction contained 2 bases not matched to a gene. CDR3 size: 14 residues.

This clonotype was counted ten times or more. CDR3 region: CASSDSFRTYNEQFF. The CDR3 nucleotides are TGTGCCAGCAGTGACTCGTTCCGGACGTACAATGAGCAGTTCTTC. The V and J genes are TRBV2 and TRBJ2-1; D gene unclear. The CDR3 consists of 15 residues. The V gene's germline CDR1 is SNHLY and CDR2 FYNNEI. Trimming cost V 3 bases and J 4 bases, with 13 bases left between them.

The rearrangement joins TRBV12-3 or TRBV12-4 to TRBJ2-2; tentatively, D is TRBD2 (7 bases). This CDR3 region has 15 residues. The V and J ends lost 0 bases and 7 bases respectively, with 12 bases between them. CDR3 region: CASSLAGGPDGELFF. The CDR3 nucleotides read TGTGCCAGCAGTTTAGCGGGGGGGCCGGACGGGGAGCTGTTTTTT.

This clonotype was counted at least ten times. The chain combines TRBV12-3 or TRBV12-4 with TRBJ2-3; 7 nucleotides match TRBD1. V gave up 7 bases and J gave up 1 base; unmatched junction bases: 5. The CDR3 sequence is 14 residues long. The CDR3 reads CASIDDRGTDTQYF. CDR3 DNA sequence: TGTGCCAGCATCGATGACAGGGGCACAGATACGCAGTATTTT.

The chain is built from TRBV15 and TRBJ2-1; D perhaps matches TRBD1 (5 bases). Germline CDR1 LNHNV, CDR2 YYDKDF (reference sequence). The CDR3 runs to 13 residues. V gave up 3 bases and J gave up 13 bases, with 16 bases separating them. CDR3 region: CATSSVPQALQFF. DNA of the CDR3: TGTGCCACCAGCAGCGTACCACAGGCGCTTCAGTTCTTC.

This clonotype has a handful of counts. This chain joins TRBV4-3 and TRBJ2-1; D is unclear. CDR1 and CDR2 from the germline V gene are LGHNA and YSLEER. Trimming stripped 0 bases from V and 9 bases from J, with 9 bases between. The CDR3 has 13 residues. The CDR3 spells CASSQERHPEQFF. CDR3 nucleotides: TGCGCCAGCAGCCAAGAGCGGCACCCTGAGCAGTTCTTC.